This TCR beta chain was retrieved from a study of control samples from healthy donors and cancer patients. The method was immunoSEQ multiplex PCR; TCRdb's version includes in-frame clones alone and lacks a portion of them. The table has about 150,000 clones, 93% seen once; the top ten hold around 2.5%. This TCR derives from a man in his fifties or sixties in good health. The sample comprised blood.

CDR3 sequence: CASSESRTGRNEQYF. The CDR3 DNA is TGTGCCAGCAGTGAATCCAGGACAGGTCGGAACGAGCAGTACTTC. The V gene is TRBV25-1, the J gene TRBJ2-7, with 7 bases lining up with TRBD1. With V trimmed by 1 base and J by 5 bases, 8 bases remained unmatched. The CDR3 runs 15 residues. In germline, CDR1 is MGHDK, CDR2 SYGVNS.